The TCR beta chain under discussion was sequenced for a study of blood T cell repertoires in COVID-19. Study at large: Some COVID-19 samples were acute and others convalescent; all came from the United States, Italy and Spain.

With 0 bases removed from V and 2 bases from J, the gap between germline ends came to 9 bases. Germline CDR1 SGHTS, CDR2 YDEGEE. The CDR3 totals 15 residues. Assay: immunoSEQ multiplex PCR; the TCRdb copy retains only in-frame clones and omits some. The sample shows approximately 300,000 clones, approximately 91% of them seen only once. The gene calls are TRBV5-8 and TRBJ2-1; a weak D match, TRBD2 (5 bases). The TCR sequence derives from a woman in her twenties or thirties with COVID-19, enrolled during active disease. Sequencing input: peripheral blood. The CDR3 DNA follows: TGTGCCAGCAGCTTGGGAGGGATTACCTACAATGAGCAGTTCTTC. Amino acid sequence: CASSLGGITYNEQFF.